This T cell receptor (beta chain) comes out of a study of OX40 agonist ivuxolimab in advanced cancers. About this clone: Its antigen is undetermined.

Only in-frame clones appear in the TCRdb table, and some are missing; sequencing was by immunoSEQ multiplex PCR. The repertoire holds about 65,000 clones, with approximately 90% as singletons. Study results and caveats: There was clonal expansion of CD4+ and CD8+ blood T cells by week 6 at 0.1 to 3.0 mg/kg.

The CDR3 loop spans 12 amino acids. The V end was cut by 5 bases, the J end by 0 bases, with 4 bases between. The germline V gene has CDR1 MDHEN and CDR2 SYDVKM. Sequenced material: CD4+ or CD8+ T cells sorted from blood, taken in a trial of the OX40 agonist ivuxolimab. The chain is built from TRBV28 and TRBJ1-2; no reliable D call. The TCR was taken from an adult with an advanced solid tumor such as melanoma, head and neck, liver or kidney cancer. CDR3 coding DNA: TGTGCCAGCAGTCTTACTAACTATGGCTACACCTTC. Protein sequence: CASSLTNYGYTF.